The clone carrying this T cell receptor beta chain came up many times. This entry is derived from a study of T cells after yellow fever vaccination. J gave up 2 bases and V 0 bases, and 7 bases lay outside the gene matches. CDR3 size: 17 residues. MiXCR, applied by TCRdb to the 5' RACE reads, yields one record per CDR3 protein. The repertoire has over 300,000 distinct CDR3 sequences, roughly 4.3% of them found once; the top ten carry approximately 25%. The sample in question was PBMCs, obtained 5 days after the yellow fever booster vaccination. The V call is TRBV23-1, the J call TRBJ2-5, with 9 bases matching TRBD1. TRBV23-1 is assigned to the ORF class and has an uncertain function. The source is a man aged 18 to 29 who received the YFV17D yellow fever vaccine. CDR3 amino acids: CASSQSGTGKGQETQYF. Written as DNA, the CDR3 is TGCGCCAGCAGTCAATCCGGGACAGGGAAAGGACAAGAGACCCAGTACTTC.